Below, 11 T cell receptor beta chains from the same sample are listed, as sequenced in a study of blood T cell repertoires in COVID-19. Libraries were prepared by immunoSEQ multiplex PCR; TCRdb keeps only in-frame clonotypes and omits some of them. The table lists 160,000 or so clones, roughly 80% of them singletons. Input material: PBMCs or T cells enriched from blood (not recorded which). These receptors were taken from a woman aged 45-65 years who had recovered from COVID-19.

The gene calls are TRBV6-5 and TRBJ1-5, with 7 bases aligning to TRBD1. The V segment lost 2 bases and the J segment 4 bases; nucleotides outside the gene matches: 2. CDR3 length: 14 amino acids. Germline V CDR1 and CDR2: MNHEY, SVGAGI. CDR3 sequence (DNA): TGTGCCAGCAGTTACACACAGGGGAATCAGCCCCAGCATTTT. Its translation: CASSYTQGNQPQHF.

The chain employs TRBV5-4 and TRBJ2-3, with no clear D. V shed 1 base and J shed 4 bases, with 10 bases lying between them. Per germline, CDR1 SGHNT and CDR2 YYREEE (reference sequence). This CDR3 has 14 amino acids. CDR3 sequence: CASSLSSTPDTQYF. The CDR3 bases are TGTGCCAGCAGCTTGTCCTCCACACCAGATACGCAGTATTTT. The full variable domain, rest sourced from reference TRBV5-4 and TRBJ2-3, is ETGVTQSPTHLIKTRGQQVTLRCSSQSGHNTVSWYQQALGQGPQFIFQYYREEENGRGNFPPRFSGLQFPNYSSELNVNALELDDSALYLCASSLSSTPDTQYFGPGTRLTVL.

This sequence joins TRBV4-3 and TRBJ1-3, with 8 bases matching TRBD1. CDR3 length: 15 amino acids. Losses at the gene ends were 0 bases for V and 6 bases for J; bases not matched to a gene: 4. In germline, CDR1 is LGHNA, CDR2 YSLEER. For the CDR3, the DNA is TGCGCCAGCAGCCAAGATAGGGACAGGCTAAACACCATATATTTT. This translates into CASSQDRDRLNTIYF.

The J gene is TRBJ2-2, the V gene TRBV11-1, with D tentatively TRBD1 (5 bases). The CDR3 is 14 residues long. V was cut by 5 bases and J by 0 bases, with 7 bases left in between. Germline V lookup: CDR1 SGHAT, CDR2 FQDESV (reference sequence). CDR3 in amino acids: CASSGQSNTGELFF. CDR3 in DNA: TGTGCCAGCAGCGGACAATCGAACACCGGGGAGCTGTTTTTT. The full variable domain, completed using reference TRBV11-1 and TRBJ2-2, is EAEVAQSPRYKITEKSQAVAFWCDPISGHATLYWYRQILGQGPELLVQFQDESVVDDSQLPKDRFSAERLKGVDSTLKIQPAELGDSAMYLCASSGQSNTGELFFGEGSRLTVL.

The V gene is TRBV27, the J gene TRBJ1-4; 10 bases agree with TRBD1. CDR3 length: 15 amino acids. The V gene's germline CDR1 is MNHEY and CDR2 SMNVEV (reference sequence). V trimming: 0 bases; J trimming: 6 bases; junction bases outside the gene matches: 1. In DNA, the CDR3 is TGTGCCAGCAGTTTATCGGGGACAGGGGATGAAAAACTGTTTTTT. Encoded protein: CASSLSGTGDEKLFF. Together with reference TRBV27 and TRBJ1-4, the CDR3 gives the full variable domain: EAQVTQNPRYLITVTGKKLTVTCSQNMNHEYMSWYRQDPGLGLRQIYYSMNVEVTDKGDVPEGYKVSRKEKRNFPLILESPSPNQTSLYFCASSLSGTGDEKLFFGSGTQLSVL.

CDR3: CASMKRETNTEAFF. Here the CDR3 DNA reads TGTGCCAGCATGAAGAGGGAGACGAACACTGAAGCTTTCTTT. This chain connects TRBV6-5 to TRBJ1-1; D is unclear. Trimming stripped 7 bases from V and 1 base from J, with 13 bases between. This CDR3 region has 14 residues. The germline CDR1 and CDR2 sequences are MNHEY and SVGAGI.

J is TRBJ2-2 and V is TRBV9; TRBD2 matches at 8 bases. CDR3 length: 16 amino acids. Germline CDR1 and CDR2: SGDLS and YYNGEE. The ends lost 4 bases at V and 0 bases at J; junction bases unmatched: 5. Here the CDR3 DNA reads TGTGCCAGCAGCTCCCGGACTAGCTCGAACACCGGGGAGCTGTTTTTT. This codes for CASSSRTSSNTGELFF.

As DNA, the CDR3 is TGTGCCAGCAGTGGAACAGGGGGCCACAATCAGCCCCAGCATTTT. Translating it yields CASSGTGGHNQPQHF. The V gene is TRBV2, the J gene TRBJ1-5; 9 bases map to TRBD1. V was pared by 4 bases and J by 3 bases, with 4 bases of the junction left unmatched. This CDR3 region has 15 residues. Germline V lookup: CDR1 SNHLY, CDR2 FYNNEI.

The chain links TRBV11-3 to TRBJ1-2; possible D gene TRBD1, 5 bases. Germline lookup yields CDR1 SGHNT and CDR2 YENEEA. The CDR3 contains 14 residues. V gave up 3 bases and J gave up 5 bases, with 13 bases separating them. The CDR3 DNA follows: TGTGCCAGCAGCTTTAAAGGGGTTTGGTATGGCTACACCTTC. Translating gives CASSFKGVWYGYTF.

This chain uses TRBV15 with TRBJ2-5; D is unclear. The CDR3 length is 15 residues. Per the germline V gene, CDR1 is LNHNV and CDR2 is YYDKDF (reference sequence). The V end lost 0 bases, the J end lost 1 base, and 9 bases lay between the germline ends. The chain's CDR3 is CATSRDRPGQETQYF. The CDR3 DNA reads as TGTGCCACCAGCAGAGATCGTCCGGGCCAAGAGACCCAGTACTTC.

The V gene is TRBV12-3 or TRBV12-4, the J gene TRBJ1-1; D remains ambiguous. Trimming shortened V by 3 bases and J by 11 bases, and 16 bases separated the two germline ends. This CDR3 spans 13 amino acids. The CDR3 sequence is CASSFVAVSPAFF. Written as DNA, the CDR3 is TGTGCCAGCAGTTTTGTCGCAGTCAGTCCGGCTTTCTTT.